The clone carrying this T cell receptor (beta chain) was detected ten times or more. What it binds is not known. The data were obtained in a study of blood T cells in healthy people across ages. Whole-study findings and limits: Researchers judged that diversity estimates from one million T cells fell short of true values. Naive T cell percentage and TCR beta diversity correlated strongly. A greater number of naive CD4+ cells and higher diversity distinguished long-lived donors from aged donors.

The study isolated at least 7 million PBMCs from each sample. For the second PCR, which ran for roughly 7 to 11 cycles, a sample-barcoded 5' primer and a J-beta primer mix were used. TCRdb re-analysed the 5' RACE reads in MiXCR, keeping a single row per CDR3 protein. The repertoire holds hundreds of thousands of distinct CDR3 sequences, 46% seen once, with 15% to 20% in the top ten. The CDR3 contains 13 residues. Germline CDR1 SQVTM, CDR2 ANQGSEA. Between the trimmed V and J ends, which lost 2 bases and 1 base, there was a span of 9 bases. This sequence was found in a man older than 75 in good health. This chain connects TRBV29-1 to TRBJ2-7; the D gene could be TRBD1 or TRBD2 (5 bases each). The sequenced sample was blood. CDR3 loop: CSVENGASYEQYF. The DNA for the CDR3 is TGCAGCGTTGAAAACGGGGCTTCCTACGAGCAGTACTTC.